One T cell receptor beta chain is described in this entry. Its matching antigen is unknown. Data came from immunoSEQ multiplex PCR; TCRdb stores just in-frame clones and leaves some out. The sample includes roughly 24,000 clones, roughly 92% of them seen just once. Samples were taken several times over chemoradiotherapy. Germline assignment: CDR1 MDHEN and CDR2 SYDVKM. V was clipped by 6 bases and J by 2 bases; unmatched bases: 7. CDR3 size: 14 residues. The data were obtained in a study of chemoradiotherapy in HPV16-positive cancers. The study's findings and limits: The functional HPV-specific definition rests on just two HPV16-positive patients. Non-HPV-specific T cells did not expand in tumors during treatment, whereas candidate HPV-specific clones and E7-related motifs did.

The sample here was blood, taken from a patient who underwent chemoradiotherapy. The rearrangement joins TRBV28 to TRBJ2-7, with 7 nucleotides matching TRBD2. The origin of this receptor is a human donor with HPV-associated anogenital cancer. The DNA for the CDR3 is TGTGCCAGCAGAACACTCGGGGGGACCTACGAGCAGTACTTC. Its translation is CASRTLGGTYEQYF.